Listed below are T cell receptor beta chains from one sample, sequenced in a study of response to subunit inactivated influenza vaccine. TCRdb itself ran the RT-PCR reads through MiXCR, one entry per CDR3 protein. The sample contains around 850,000 distinct CDR3 sequences, approximately 17% of which appear only once. Material: PBMCs from blood, obtained about 5 days after vaccination. Every receptor here comes from a man aged 50-59 years who received an inactivated influenza vaccine. The CDR3 runs from the conserved cysteine through the conserved F or W. Each record gives: V gene, D gene, clone size, J gene, CDR3 protein, CDR3 DNA. A D gene is named only where the DNA matches it firmly. Clone size is stated in some rows and not others, as once, few, many or a class when expanded.

TRBV28	-	few	TRBJ1-5	CASSSPDRSNQPQHF	TGTGCCAGCAGTTCGCCCGACAGGAGCAATCAGCCCCAGCATTTT
TRBV29-1	-	many	TRBJ2-2	CSVPGGPGELFF	TGCAGCGTTCCCGGGGGACCCGGGGAGCTGTTTTTT
TRBV20-1	-	few	TRBJ1-5	CSASGVGPGPGKDQPQHF	TGCAGTGCTAGTGGTGTTGGCCCAGGGCCGGGTAAGGATCAGCCCCAGCATTTT
TRBV10-3	-	few	TRBJ2-7	CAISGFNSDYEQYF	TGTGCCATCAGTGGGTTCAATTCAGACTACGAGCAGTACTTC
TRBV6-5	-	few	TRBJ2-5	CASSYTQGQETQYF	TGTGCCAGCAGTTATACTCAGGGACAAGAGACCCAGTACTTC
TRBV11-2	TRBD2	few	TRBJ2-5	CASSPDLTSAQETQYF	TGTGCCAGCAGCCCCGACCTGACTAGCGCACAAGAGACCCAGTACTTC
TRBV20-1	-	many	TRBJ2-7	CSARDLMGRYTYEQYF	TGCAGTGCTAGAGATCTTATGGGGAGGTACACCTACGAGCAGTACTTC
TRBV5-1	-	few	TRBJ2-1	CASSWTVSSGNEQFF	TGCGCCAGCAGCTGGACAGTGAGCTCTGGGAATGAGCAGTTCTTC
TRBV6-2/TRBV6-3	-	-	TRBJ2-5	CASSHLRGTQYF	TGTGCCAGCAGCCACCTTCGGGGGACCCAGTACTTC
TRBV29-1	-	-	TRBJ1-2	CSVGGTVNYGYTF	TGCAGCGTTGGGGGGACGGTGAACTATGGCTACACCTTC
TRBV7-7	TRBD2	few	TRBJ2-5	CASSLVGTSGKETQYF	TGTGCCAGCAGCTTAGTAGGGACTAGCGGGAAAGAGACCCAGTACTTC
TRBV30	-	-	TRBJ1-3	CAWSSYSGNTIYF	TGTGCCTGGAGTTCATACTCTGGAAACACCATATATTTT
TRBV6-5	-	-	TRBJ2-7	CASSYSYPPSSDEQYF	TGTGCCAGCAGTTACTCTTACCCACCGAGTTCTGATGAGCAGTACTTC
TRBV28	-	-	TRBJ1-1	CASSLFRVGEAFF	TGTGCCAGCAGTTTATTTAGGGTCGGTGAAGCTTTCTTT
TRBV29-1	TRBD1	few	TRBJ2-7	CSVVLGGTGAYEQYF	TGCAGCGTTGTGCTAGGTGGGACAGGGGCCTACGAGCAGTACTTC
TRBV5-6	-	-	TRBJ1-2	CASSFTGHYTF	TGTGCCAGCAGCTTTACAGGGCACTACACCTTC
TRBV6-1	-	once	TRBJ2-2	CASSEGQRMFF	TGTGCCAGCAGTGAAGGGCAGAGGATGTTTTTT
TRBV10-2	TRBD2	-	TRBJ2-5	CASSEPGLAGGPYF	TGCGCCAGCAGTGAGCCGGGACTAGCGGGGGGCCCCTACTTC
TRBV6-2/TRBV6-3	TRBD2	-	TRBJ2-5	CASSYGAALAGGKTQYF	TGTGCCAGCAGTTACGGGGCCGCACTAGCGGGAGGGAAGACCCAGTACTTC
TRBV30	-	many	TRBJ2-5	CAWRGRQRETQYF	TGTGCCTGGAGAGGAAGACAGCGGGAGACCCAGTACTTC
TRBV15	-	few	TRBJ1-6	CATSNSGGTINSPLHF	TGTGCCACCAGCAATTCCGGCGGGACCATTAATTCACCCCTCCACTTT
TRBV20-1	-	-	TRBJ1-3	CSARRQGNRGNTIYF	TGCAGTGCCCGACGGCAGGGGAATCGTGGAAACACCATATATTTT
TRBV7-8	-	many	TRBJ1-2	CASSLGRATNYGYTF	TGTGCCAGCAGCTTAGGCAGGGCCACTAACTATGGCTACACCTTC